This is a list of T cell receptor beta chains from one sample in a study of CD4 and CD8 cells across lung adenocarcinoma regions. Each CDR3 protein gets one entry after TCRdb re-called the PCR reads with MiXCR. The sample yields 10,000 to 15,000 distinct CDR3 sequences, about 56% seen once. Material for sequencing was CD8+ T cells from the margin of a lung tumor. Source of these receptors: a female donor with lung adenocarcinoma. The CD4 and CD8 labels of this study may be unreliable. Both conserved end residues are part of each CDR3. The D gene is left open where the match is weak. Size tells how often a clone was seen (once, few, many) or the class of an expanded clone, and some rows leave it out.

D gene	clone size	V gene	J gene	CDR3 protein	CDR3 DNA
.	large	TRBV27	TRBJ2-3	CASSLGGFTDTQYF	TGTGCCAGCAGTTTGGGCGGGTTCACAGATACGCAGTATTTT
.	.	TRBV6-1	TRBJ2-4	CASTTGGEGNIQYF	TGTGCCAGCACCACGGGGGGCGAGGGAAACATTCAGTACTTC
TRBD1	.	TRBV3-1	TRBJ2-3	CASSQDWGRGQGDTQYF	TGTGCCAGCAGCCAAGATTGGGGCAGGGGGCAGGGAGATACGCAGTATTTT
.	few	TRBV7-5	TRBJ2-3	CISVSEARRESGGAADTQYF	.
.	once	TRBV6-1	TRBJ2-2	CASSRSSMAGELFF	TGTGCCAGCAGCCGTTCTAGTATGGCCGGGGAGCTGTTTTTT
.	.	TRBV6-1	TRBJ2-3	CASMWRGASTDTQYF	TGTGCCAGCATGTGGAGAGGTGCTAGCACAGATACGCAGTATTTT
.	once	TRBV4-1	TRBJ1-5	CASSQDPPLRSNQPQHF	TGCGCCAGCAGCCAAGACCCCCCCCTTCGGAGCAATCAGCCCCAGCATTTT
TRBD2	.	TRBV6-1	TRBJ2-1	CASRLGASGRYSYNEQFF	TGTGCCAGCAGACTGGGGGCTAGCGGGAGATATTCCTACAATGAGCAGTTCTTC
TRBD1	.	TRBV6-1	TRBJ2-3	CASSPRGLRTTDTQYF	TGTGCCAGCAGTCCTAGGGGGCTCCGAACCACAGATACGCAGTACTTT
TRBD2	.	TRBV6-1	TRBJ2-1	CASSASGRALKQFF	TGTGCCAGCAGCGCTAGCGGGAGGGCGCTTAAGCAGTTCTTC
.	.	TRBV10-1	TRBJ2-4	CGSTGLSAKDTQYF	TGCGGCAGCACGGGGCTGAGTGCCAAAGACACGCAGTACTTT
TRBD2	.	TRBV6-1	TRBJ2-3	CASRGSGDRAKDTQYF	TGTGCCAGCAGGGGTAGCGGGGACCGAGCCAAAGATACGCAGTACTTT
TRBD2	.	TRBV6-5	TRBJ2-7	CASRYRTSGRDNEQYF	TGTGCCAGCAGATACAGGACTAGCGGGAGGGACAACGAGCAGTACTTC
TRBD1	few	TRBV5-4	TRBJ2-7	CASSSTGTGGYEQYF	TGTGCCAGCAGCTCGACCGGGACAGGGGGCTACGAGCAGTACTTC
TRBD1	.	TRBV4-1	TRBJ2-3	CATGQGANNTQYF	TGCGCCACGGGGCAGGGGGCCAACAATACGCAGTATTTC
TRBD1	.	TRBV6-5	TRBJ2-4	CASSMPGGQGNIQYF	TGTGCCAGCAGTATGCCAGGAGGACAGGGGAACATTCAGTACTTC
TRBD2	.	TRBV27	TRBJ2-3	CASSLWGLAGNFPDTQYF	TGTGCCAGCAGTTTATGGGGACTAGCGGGAAATTTTCCAGATACGCAGTATTTT
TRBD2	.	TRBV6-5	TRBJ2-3	CASSYSGSSTDTQYF	TGTGCCAGCAGTTACAGCGGGAGTAGCACAGATACGCAGTATTTT
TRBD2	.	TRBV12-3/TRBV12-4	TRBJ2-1	CASSLLLAGVNEQFF	TGTGCCAGCAGTTTACTACTAGCGGGAGTCAATGAGCAGTTCTTC
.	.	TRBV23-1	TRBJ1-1	CASSSRKGFMNTEAFF	TGCGCCAGCAGCAGTAGGAAAGGATTCATGAACACTGAAGCTTTCTTT
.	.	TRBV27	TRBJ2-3	CAGWWRGAKNTQYF	TGTGCCGGCTGGTGGCGCGGAGCCAAAAATACGCAGTATTTC
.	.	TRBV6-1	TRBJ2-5	CASSEAREATQYF	TGTGCCAGCAGTGAAGCGCGAGAGGCGACCCAGTACTTC
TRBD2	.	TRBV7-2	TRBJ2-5	CASSLSSGNQETQYF	TGTGCCAGCAGCTTATCCAGCGGGAACCAAGAGACCCAGTACTTC
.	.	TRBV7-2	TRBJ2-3	CASSRGGAADTQYF	TGTGCCAGCAGCCGAGGGGGGGCGGCAGATACGCAGTATTTT
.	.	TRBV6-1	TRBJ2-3	CASSEGLGGRARKTQYF	TGTGCCAGCAGTGAGGGCCTCGGGGGCCGCGCTCGGAAGACGCAGTATTTC
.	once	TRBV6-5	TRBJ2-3	CASSSTPTNTQYF	TGTGCCAGCAGTTCTACCCCCACAAATACGCAGTATTTT
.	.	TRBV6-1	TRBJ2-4	CASTPWGLAKNIQYF	TGTGCCAGCACCCCTTGGGGCCTAGCCAAAAACATTCAGTACTTC
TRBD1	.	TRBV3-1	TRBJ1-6	CASSDRDNSPLHF	TGTGCCAGCAGCGACAGGGATAATTCACCCCTCCACTTT
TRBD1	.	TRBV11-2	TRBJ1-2	CASSWDRGVYGYTF	TGTGCCAGCAGCTGGGACAGGGGGGTCTATGGCTACACCTTC
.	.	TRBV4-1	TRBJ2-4	CASSPGLRGKDTQYF	TGCGCCAGCAGCCCGGGGCTGCGAGGCAAAGATACTCAGTATTTC
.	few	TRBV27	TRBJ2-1	CASSPWRWANEQFF	TGTGCCAGCAGCCCGTGGCGATGGGCGAATGAGCAGTTCTTC
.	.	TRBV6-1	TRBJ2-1	CATSSWNNEQFF	TGTGCCACCAGCTCCTGGAACAATGAGCAGTTCTTC
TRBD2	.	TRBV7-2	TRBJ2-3	CASSREKSSGGLRGDTQYF	TGTGCCAGCAGTCGAGAGAAGTCCAGCGGGGGCCTCCGGGGAGATACGCAGTATTTT
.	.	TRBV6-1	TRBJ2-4	CASRPGVAAKDTQYF	TGTGCCAGCAGGCCGGGGGTGGCAGCCAAAGACACGCAGTATTTC
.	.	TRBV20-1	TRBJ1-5	CSAKRSYLGIYSNQPQHF	TGCAGTGCTAAGCGCTCTTATCTGGGGATCTATAGCAATCAGCCCCAGCATTTT
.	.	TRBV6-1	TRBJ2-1	CASGRNNEQFF	TGTGCCAGCGGTCGAAACAATGAGCAGTTCTTC
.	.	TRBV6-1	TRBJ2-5	CASSGPLGETQYF	TGTGCCAGCAGCGGGCCCCTAGGGGAGACCCAGTACTTC
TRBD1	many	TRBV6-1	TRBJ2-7	CASSEFFGTETYEQYF	TGTGCCAGCAGTGAATTCTTCGGGACAGAAACTTACGAGCAGTACTTC
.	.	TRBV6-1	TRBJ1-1	CASSGGIGTMNTEAFF	TGTGCCAGCAGTGGGGGGATCGGGACCATGAACACTGAAGCTTTCTTT
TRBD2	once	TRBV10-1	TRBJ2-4	CASRDTGGGATNMQYF	TGCGCCAGCCGTGATACGGGGGGGGGGGCCACAAACATGCAGTATTTC